Each of the 3 T cell receptor beta chains below was sequenced from the same sample in a study of blood T cell repertoires in COVID-19. Measured with immunoSEQ multiplex PCR; TCRdb has only the in-frame clones, and not every one. Counted here are approximately 470,000 clones, around 90% occurring once; the ten biggest clones make up 0.7%. Material for sequencing was PBMCs or T cells enriched from blood (not recorded which). The receptors were sampled from a woman aged 18-29 years who had recovered from COVID-19.

CDR3 sequence (DNA): TGCGCCAGCAGCGCATACCGGGACAGGCATACGGCTAACTATGGCTACACCTTC. It codes for CASSAYRDRHTANYGYTF. V gene TRBV5-1 combines with J gene TRBJ1-2; 8 positions match TRBD1. The germline gives CDR1 SGHRS, CDR2 YFSETQ. The J segment lost 0 bases and the V segment lost 4 bases, leaving 14 bases of the junction unmatched. This CDR3 has 18 amino acids.

The DNA for the CDR3 is TGTGCCAGTAGTATGACAGTAAATTCACCCCTCCACTTT. Amino acids: CASSMTVNSPLHF. The gene calls are TRBV19 and TRBJ1-6, with D tentatively TRBD1 (5 bases). The CDR3 is 13 residues long. Trimming shortened V by 3 bases and J by 7 bases, and 7 bases separated the two germline ends. CDR1 is LNHDA and CDR2 is SQIVND in the germline V gene (reference sequence).

This chain links TRBV6-4 with TRBJ2-3; no clear D. Deletions cut 0 bases from V and 4 bases from J, with 5 bases between. From germline, CDR1 is MRHNA and CDR2 SNTAGT. The length of the CDR3 is 13 residues. The CDR3 spells CASSDSFADTQYF. CDR3 DNA: TGTGCCAGCAGTGACTCGTTCGCAGATACGCAGTATTTT.